What follows describes a single T cell receptor beta chain. This CDR3 is built from 13 residues. Germline-derived CDR1 and CDR2 are SGDLS and YYNGEE. With 2 bases removed from V and 4 bases from J, the gap between germline ends came to 9 bases. The data originate from a study of blood T cell repertoires in COVID-19. As for the study in general: The origin of the acute and convalescent COVID-19 samples was the United States, Italy and Spain. The cDNA or gDNA used as material had been derived from T cells, B-cell-depleted T cells, or PBMCs.

Authors' analysis steps: It was from reference gene primer amplification that nucleated cell counts were estimated. The data were produced by immunoSEQ multiplex PCR, yet TCRdb's version contains in-frame clones alone and is incomplete. V, J and clone size were drawn from that table, and D and trimming were deduced from the DNA. This sample has roughly 34,000 clones, with 90% found just once. The clonotype was recovered from a man aged 80 or over with acute or convalescent COVID-19. The chain is built from TRBV9 and TRBJ1-1; D is unresolved. Material: peripheral blood. The CDR3 here is CASSVKPGTEAFF. The CDR3 DNA reads as TGTGCCAGCAGCGTTAAACCGGGCACTGAAGCTTTCTTT.